A single sample is the source of the 20 T cell receptor beta chains below, sequenced in a study of response to subunit inactivated influenza vaccine (dated by TCRdb to 2016 to 2019). Receptor amplification or capture employed RT-PCR. Reads for this sample came from an Illumina HiSeq 2500. The public reads were reanalyzed by TCRdb: fastp trimming at Q25, MiXCR alignment, in-frame beta chains only. Entries that share a CDR3 protein sequence are merged under the most common genes and DNA. A total of 750,000 to 850,000 distinct CDR3 sequences appear in this sample, approximately 17% of them only once. Jointly, the top ten make up around 9.9% of the sample. The sequencing here drew on PBMCs from blood, taken about 5 days after vaccination. The receptors here all came from a man aged 45 to 65 who received an inactivated influenza vaccine. Donor details come from another sample of the same person, matched by shared clones.

This clonotype was seen many times. The rearrangement links TRBV25-1 to TRBJ2-7; 8 bases align to TRBD1. CDR1 is MGHDK, CDR2 SYGVNS, per germline. V shed 3 bases, J shed 3 bases, and the junction held 7 bases outside the gene matches. The CDR3 is 15 amino acids. The CDR3 loop is CASSDPGTGHYEQYF. In DNA form, the CDR3 reads TGTGCCAGCAGTGATCCCGGGACAGGCCACTACGAGCAGTACTTC.

V usage is TRBV20-1 and J usage is TRBJ2-7; maybe TRBD2 (5 bases). CDR3 length equals 16 residues. Germline assignment: CDR1 DFQATT and CDR2 SNEGSKA (reference sequence). The V and J ends lost 0 bases and 0 bases respectively, with 15 bases between them. The CDR3 spells CSARDKKDFSSYEQYF. The CDR3, as DNA: TGCAGTGCTAGAGATAAAAAGGACTTCAGCTCCTACGAGCAGTACTTC.

The gene calls are TRBV5-1 and TRBJ2-3, with D hard to call. The CDR3 is 15 amino acids. The V end was cut by 0 bases, the J end by 4 bases, with 12 bases between. CDR1 and CDR2 (germline): SGHRS, YFSETQ. The CDR3 DNA reads TGCGCCAGCAGCTTGGATTTTAGTGAGGCAGATACGCAGTATTTT. Residues: CASSLDFSEADTQYF.

This chain connects TRBV5-8 to TRBJ2-3, with D uncertain. Trimming shortened V by 5 bases and J by 7 bases, and 17 bases separated the two germline ends. Germline V CDR1 and CDR2: SGHTS, YDEGEE. This CDR3 is built from 14 residues. The CDR3 sequence: CASRPPRFSNTQYF. CDR3 nucleotide sequence: TGTGCCAGCAGACCGCCTAGGTTTTCTAATACGCAGTATTTT.

The CDR3 coding sequence is TGTGCCAGCAGTGCCTGGTTCTCTGGGGCCAACGTCCTGACTTTC. Protein sequence: CASSAWFSGANVLTF. This rearrangement joins TRBV27 to TRBJ2-6; no clear D. Trimming cost V 5 bases and J 0 bases, with 8 bases left between them. The germline V gene encodes CDR1 MNHEY and CDR2 SMNVEV (reference sequence). CDR3 length: 15 amino acids. Supplemented by reference TRBV27 and TRBJ2-6, the full variable domain reads EAQVTQNPRYLITVTGKKLTVTCSQNMNHEYMSWYRQDPGLGLRQIYYSMNVEVTDKGDVPEGYKVSRKEKRNFPLILESPSPNQTSLYFCASSAWFSGANVLTFGAGSRLTVL.

The V call is TRBV20-1, the J call TRBJ2-1; 13 bases align to TRBD2. CDR3 size: 20 residues. V was clipped by 6 bases and J by 3 bases; unmatched bases: 20. CDR1 and CDR2 (germline): DFQATT, SNEGSKA (reference sequence). The CDR3, as DNA: TGCAGTGCCCCCTGGTACCGCCGCCAAGGGACTAGCGGGGTCTACAATGAGCAGTTCTTC. Residues: CSAPWYRRQGTSGVYNEQFF.

A few counts support this clonotype. This chain links TRBV12-3 or TRBV12-4 with TRBJ2-1; 7 bases map to TRBD1. The CDR3 covers 14 residues. Unmatched junction bases numbered 7, after V lost 6 bases and J lost 5 bases. The chain's CDR3 is CASSNRGGNNEQFF. As DNA, the CDR3 is TGTGCCAGCAGCAACAGGGGTGGGAACAATGAGCAGTTCTTC.

This clonotype showed up just a few times. The rearrangement joins TRBV24-1 to TRBJ2-2; D is unresolved. V lost 8 bases to trimming and J lost 7 bases, with 7 bases between them. Germline V gene sequence: CDR1 KGHDR, CDR2 SFDVKD. The CDR3 loop spans 11 amino acids. CDR3 nucleotides: TGTGCCACCACGGACCACGGGGAGCTGTTTTTT. Translated: CATTDHGELFF.

The table lists this clonotype with many counts. The chain joins TRBV15 to TRBJ2-1; D is perhaps TRBD2 (6 bases). The CDR3 extends over 14 amino acids. V was pared by 5 bases and J by 9 bases, with 17 bases between. Germline V gene sequence: CDR1 LNHNV, CDR2 YYDKDF (reference sequence). The chain's CDR3 is CATSGGQRAFEQFF. The DNA of the CDR3 is TGTGCCACCAGCGGAGGGCAGCGGGCTTTTGAGCAGTTCTTC.

The V gene is TRBV20-1, the J gene TRBJ2-7, with 13 nucleotides matching TRBD2. Trimming at V came to 5 bases and at J to 0 bases, leaving 4 bases not matched to a gene. The CDR3 is 15 residues long. Per germline, CDR1 DFQATT and CDR2 SNEGSKA (reference sequence). This chain's CDR3 is CSAGGLAGLSYEQYF. CDR3 nucleotides: TGCAGTGCTGGGGGACTAGCGGGACTCTCCTACGAGCAGTACTTC.

This sequence joins TRBV4-1 and TRBJ1-6; D is ambiguous. The CDR3 spans 16 residues. Trimming pared 1 base from V and 0 bases from J, leaving 7 bases between. Germline V gene lookup returns CDR1 MGHRA and CDR2 YSYEKL. The CDR3 nucleotides are TGCGCCAGCAGCCAAGGGGAAGGCTCCTATAATTCACCCCTCCACTTT. Translated, it gives CASSQGEGSYNSPLHF.

This chain links TRBV7-6 with TRBJ2-2; 7 nucleotides agree with TRBD2. Per germline, CDR1 SGHVS and CDR2 FNYEAQ. The V and J ends lost 1 base and 2 bases, in that order; junction bases with no gene match: 1. The CDR3 contains 15 residues. This CDR3 reads CASSLETSNTGELFF. The CDR3 region has the DNA TGTGCCAGCAGCTTAGAGACTAGCAACACCGGGGAGCTGTTTTTT.

In its sample, this clonotype was seen a few times. The chain employs TRBV5-5 and TRBJ1-5; the D gene is possibly TRBD1 (5 bases). With 4 bases removed from V and 5 bases from J, the gap between germline ends came to 13 bases. This CDR3 is built from 14 residues. Germline CDR1 reads SGHKS; CDR2 reads YYEKEE (reference sequence). The CDR3 nucleotides read TGTGCCAGCAGCGGTGGCAGGGCCGATCAGCCCCAGCATTTT. Protein sequence: CASSGGRADQPQHF.

This clonotype was recorded once. CDR3 sequence reads: CASRPQGYSYEQYF. For the CDR3, the DNA is TGTGCCAGTAGACCACAGGGATACTCCTACGAGCAGTACTTC. The rearrangement uses TRBV19 and TRBJ2-7, with D possibly TRBD1 on 6 matching bases. Germline V gene data show CDR1 as LNHDA and CDR2 as SQIVND (reference sequence). V was trimmed by 6 bases and J by 0 bases, leaving 12 bases between them. This CDR3 contains 14 residues.

The chain couples TRBV9 to TRBJ2-3; TRBD1 aligns across 7 bases. This CDR3 comprises 17 residues. Germline V lookup: CDR1 SGDLS, CDR2 YYNGEE. J gave up 6 bases and V 4 bases, and 17 bases lay outside the gene matches. The chain's CDR3 is CASSPRGEGGRRDTQYF. In DNA, the CDR3 is TGTGCCAGCAGCCCTCGCGGTGAAGGGGGCCGGCGGGATACGCAGTATTTT.

The chain joins TRBV19 to TRBJ2-3; D ambiguous. Per germline, CDR1 LNHDA and CDR2 SQIVND (reference sequence). This CDR3 spans 12 amino acids. V was pared by 7 bases and J by 2 bases, with 7 bases between. CDR3 protein: CASMGYTDTQYF. The CDR3 DNA sequence: TGTGCCAGTATGGGCTACACAGATACGCAGTATTTT.

The sample holds a few counts of this clonotype. The rearrangement uses TRBV20-1 and TRBJ2-7; the D is unclear. Per germline, CDR1 DFQATT and CDR2 SNEGSKA (reference sequence). This CDR3 is built from 13 residues. Trimming removed 3 bases from V and 4 bases from J, with 13 bases in between. CDR3 amino acids: CSAREFTGYEQYF. The CDR3 DNA reads as TGCAGTGCTAGGGAGTTCACTGGTTACGAGCAGTACTTC.

This clonotype turned up a few times. The chain combines TRBV15 with TRBJ2-1; D is possibly TRBD2 (5 bases). The CDR3 totals 15 residues. Germline values: CDR1 LNHNV, CDR2 YYDKDF (reference sequence). Trimming pared 1 base from V and 0 bases from J, leaving 7 bases between. CDR3 sequence: CATSRVAGSYNEQFF. In nucleotides, the CDR3 is TGTGCCACCAGCAGAGTGGCGGGCTCCTACAATGAGCAGTTCTTC. The full variable domain, in which reference TRBV15 and TRBJ2-1 provide the parts outside the CDR3, is DAMVIQNPRYQVTQFGKPVTLSCSQTLNHNVMYWYQQKSSQAPKLLFHYYDKDFNNEADTPDNFQSRRPNTSFCFLDIRSPGLGDTAMYLCATSRVAGSYNEQFFGPGTRLTVL.

The chain has TRBV28 and TRBJ2-7; D call uncertain. The CDR3 consists of 14 residues. CDR1 is MDHEN, CDR2 SYDVKM, per germline. V was pared by 1 base and J by 10 bases, with 17 bases between. This CDR3 is CASSLLERSYPQYF. The CDR3 DNA sequence: TGTGCCAGCAGTTTATTAGAACGGAGCTACCCCCAGTACTTC.

There are a few counts of this clonotype. V is TRBV6-1 and J is TRBJ2-2; 13 positions agree with TRBD2. The CDR3 has 15 amino acids. From germline, CDR1 is MNHNS and CDR2 SASEGT. V lost 7 bases, J lost 4 bases, and 3 bases stayed unmatched. The CDR3 coding sequence is TGTGCCAGCACCGGGACTAGCGGGACCACCGGGGAGCTGTTTTTT. It translates to CASTGTSGTTGELFF.